A single sample is the source of the 6 T cell receptor beta chains below, sequenced in a study of T cells in Graves' hyperthyroidism and ophthalmopathy. From RNA transcripts, TCR beta CDR3 regions were amplified. The primer set for the first-round RT-PCR of the TCR CDR3 was HTBI. In TCRdb, the multiplex PCR reads were re-called with MiXCR into one record per CDR3 protein. The sample carries 530,000 or so distinct CDR3 sequences, more than 15% recorded once. Sequencing was done on a sample of blood. All receptors come from a woman aged 18-29 years with Graves' ophthalmopathy.

Ten or more counts support this clonotype. CDR3 in DNA: TGTGCCAGCAGCTTAGATCAGGGTCGGGCTAACTATGGCTACACCTTC. This translates into CASSLDQGRANYGYTF. The chain combines TRBV7-8 with TRBJ1-2; D might be TRBD1 (5 bases). This CDR3 is 16 amino acids long. The ends were cut back, 1 base at V and 0 bases at J, with 12 bases in the middle. The germline V gene has CDR1 SGHVS and CDR2 FQNEAQ.

The chain links TRBV10-3 to TRBJ1-2; possibly TRBD1 for D (6 bases). The V gene lost 4 bases and the J gene lost 8 bases, with 17 bases spanning the gap. In germline, CDR1 is ENHRY, CDR2 SYGVKD. The CDR3 runs to 14 residues. CDR3 residues: CAISGTGQLGGYTF. In DNA form, the CDR3 reads TGTGCCATCAGTGGGACCGGACAGTTGGGAGGCTACACCTTC.

This clonotype was detected many times. This chain links TRBV5-6 with TRBJ1-2; perhaps TRBD1 as D (6 bases). The germline V gene has CDR1 SGHDT and CDR2 YYEEEE. Trimming shortened V by 4 bases and J by 8 bases, and 15 bases separated the two germline ends. CDR3 size: 13 residues. The CDR3 DNA follows: TGTGCCAGCAGCCAGCGGTCAGGGGAGGGCTACACCTTC. Its translation is CASSQRSGEGYTF. Based on the CDR3 plus reference TRBV5-6 and TRBJ1-2, the full variable domain is DAGVTQSPTHLIKTRGQQVTLRCSPKSGHDTVSWYQQALGQGPQFIFQYYEEEERQRGNFPDRFSGHQFPNYSSELNVNALLLGDSALYLCASSQRSGEGYTFGSGTRLTVV.

This clonotype was detected many times. This chain links TRBV2 with TRBJ2-2, with TRBD1 as a possible D gene (6 bases). The V end was cut by 6 bases, the J end by 6 bases, with 14 bases between. Germline V gene sequence: CDR1 SNHLY, CDR2 FYNNEI. The CDR3 extends over 14 amino acids. CDR3 nucleotides: TGTGCCAGCAGCGTAGCTGAGGGGGCCGGGGAGCTGTTTTTT. As protein: CASSVAEGAGELFF.

This clonotype was counted many times. V and J are TRBV6-2 or TRBV6-3 and TRBJ2-3, with TRBD2 matching over 10 bases. The germline V gene encodes CDR1 MNHEY and CDR2 SVGEGT. The CDR3 is 16 residues long. J was trimmed by 3 bases and V by 2 bases; bases with no gene match: 5. The CDR3 sequence is CASSYTPGLATDTQYF. The CDR3 nucleotides are TGTGCCAGCAGTTACACTCCGGGACTAGCGACAGATACGCAGTATTTT.

The chain combines TRBV28 with TRBJ2-4; possibly TRBD1 for D (6 bases). Trimming removed 7 bases at V and 6 bases at J, with 19 bases between. This CDR3 has 15 residues. The germline V gene has CDR1 MDHEN and CDR2 SYDVKM. CDR3 nucleotide sequence: TGTGCCAGCACCGAACGCCGGGCAGGGGTAAACATTCAGTACTTC. It translates to CASTERRAGVNIQYF. The whole variable domain, remainder taken from reference TRBV28 and TRBJ2-4, is DVKVTQSSRYLVKRTGEKVFLECVQDMDHENMFWYRQDPGLGLRLIYFSYDVKMKEKGDIPEGYSVSREKKERFSLILESASTNQTSMYLCASTERRAGVNIQYFGAGTRLSVL.